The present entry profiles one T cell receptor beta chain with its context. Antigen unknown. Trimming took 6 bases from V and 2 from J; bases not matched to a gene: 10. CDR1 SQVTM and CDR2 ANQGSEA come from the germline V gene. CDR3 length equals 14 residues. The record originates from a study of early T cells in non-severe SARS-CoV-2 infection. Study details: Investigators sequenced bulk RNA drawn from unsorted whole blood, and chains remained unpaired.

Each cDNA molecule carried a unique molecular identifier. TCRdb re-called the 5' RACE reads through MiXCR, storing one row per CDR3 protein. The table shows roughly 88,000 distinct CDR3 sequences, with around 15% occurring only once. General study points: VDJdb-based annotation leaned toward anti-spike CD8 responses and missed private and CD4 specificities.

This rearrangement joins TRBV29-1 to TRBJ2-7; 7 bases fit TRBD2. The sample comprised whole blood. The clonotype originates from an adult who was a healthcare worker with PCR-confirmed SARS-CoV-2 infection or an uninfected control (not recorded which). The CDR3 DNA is TGCAGCGTAGTGGACGGGACTAATACCTACGAGCAGTACTTC. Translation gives CSVVDGTNTYEQYF.